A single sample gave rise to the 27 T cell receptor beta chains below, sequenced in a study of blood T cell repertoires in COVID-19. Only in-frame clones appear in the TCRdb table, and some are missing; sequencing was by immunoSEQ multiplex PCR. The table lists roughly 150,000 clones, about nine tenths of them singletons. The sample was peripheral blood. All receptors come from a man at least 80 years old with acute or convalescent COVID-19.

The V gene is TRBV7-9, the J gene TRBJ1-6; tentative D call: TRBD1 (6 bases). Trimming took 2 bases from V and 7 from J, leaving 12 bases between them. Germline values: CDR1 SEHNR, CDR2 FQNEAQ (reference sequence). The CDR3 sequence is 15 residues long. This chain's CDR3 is CASSLSTGLNSPLHF. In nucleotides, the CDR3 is TGTGCCAGCAGCTTAAGCACAGGGCTAAATTCACCCCTCCACTTT.

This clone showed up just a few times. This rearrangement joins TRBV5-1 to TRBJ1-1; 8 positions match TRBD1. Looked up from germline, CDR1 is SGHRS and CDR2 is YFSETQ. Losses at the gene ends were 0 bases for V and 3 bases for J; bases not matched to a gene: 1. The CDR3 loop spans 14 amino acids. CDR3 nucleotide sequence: TGCGCCAGCAGCTTGGACAGGGGGGACACTGAAGCTTTCTTT. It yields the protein CASSLDRGDTEAFF.

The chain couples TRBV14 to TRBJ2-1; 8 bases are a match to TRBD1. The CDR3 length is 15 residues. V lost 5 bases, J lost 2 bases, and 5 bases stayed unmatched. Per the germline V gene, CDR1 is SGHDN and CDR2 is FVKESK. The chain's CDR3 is CASSVDRGPYNEQFF. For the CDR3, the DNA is TGTGCCAGCAGCGTAGACAGGGGCCCCTACAATGAGCAGTTCTTC.

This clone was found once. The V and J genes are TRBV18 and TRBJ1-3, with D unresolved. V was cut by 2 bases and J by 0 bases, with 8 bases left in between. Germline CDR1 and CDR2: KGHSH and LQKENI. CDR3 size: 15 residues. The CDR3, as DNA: TGTGCCAGCTCACCAACGGTCGTCTCTGGAAACACCATATATTTT. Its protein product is CASSPTVVSGNTIYF.

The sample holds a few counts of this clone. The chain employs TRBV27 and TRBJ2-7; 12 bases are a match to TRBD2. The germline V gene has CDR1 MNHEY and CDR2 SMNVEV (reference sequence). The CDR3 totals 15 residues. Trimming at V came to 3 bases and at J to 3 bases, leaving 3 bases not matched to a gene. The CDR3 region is CASSLAGLAGYEQYF. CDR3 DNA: TGTGCCAGCAGTTTGGCGGGACTAGCGGGCTACGAGCAGTACTTC.

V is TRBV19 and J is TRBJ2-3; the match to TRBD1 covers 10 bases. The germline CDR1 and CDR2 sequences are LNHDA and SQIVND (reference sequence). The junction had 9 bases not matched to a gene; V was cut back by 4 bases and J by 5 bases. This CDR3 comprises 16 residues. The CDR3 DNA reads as TGTGCCAGTAGTAGACGGGACAGGGGTATGGGAGATACGCAGTATTTT. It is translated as CASSRRDRGMGDTQYF.

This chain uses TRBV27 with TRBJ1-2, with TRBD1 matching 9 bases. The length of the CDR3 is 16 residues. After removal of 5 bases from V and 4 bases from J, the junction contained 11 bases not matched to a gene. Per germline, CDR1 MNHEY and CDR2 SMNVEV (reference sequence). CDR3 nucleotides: TGTGCCAGCAGTCCAAAACCGGGACAGGGTTTCTATGGCTACACCTTC. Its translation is CASSPKPGQGFYGYTF.

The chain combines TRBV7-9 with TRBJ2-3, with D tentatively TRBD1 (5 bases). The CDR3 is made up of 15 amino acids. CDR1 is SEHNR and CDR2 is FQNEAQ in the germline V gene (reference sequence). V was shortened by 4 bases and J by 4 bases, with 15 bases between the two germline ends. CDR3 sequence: CASSSFRQFADTQYF. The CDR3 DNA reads TGTGCCAGCAGCTCCTTTAGACAGTTTGCAGATACGCAGTATTTT. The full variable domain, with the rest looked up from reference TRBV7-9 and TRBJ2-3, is DTGVSQNPRHKITKRGQNVTFRCDPISEHNRLYWYRQTLGQGPEFLTYFQNEAQLEKSRLLSDRFSAERPKGSFSTLEIQRTEQGDSAMYLCASSSFRQFADTQYFGPGTRLTVL.

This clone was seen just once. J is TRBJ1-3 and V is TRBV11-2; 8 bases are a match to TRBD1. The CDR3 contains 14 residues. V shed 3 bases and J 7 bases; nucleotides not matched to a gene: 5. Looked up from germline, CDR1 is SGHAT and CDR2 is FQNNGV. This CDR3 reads CASSFRRQGNTIYF. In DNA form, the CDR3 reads TGTGCCAGCAGCTTCCGACGACAGGGGAACACCATATATTTT.

Written as DNA, the CDR3 is TGTGCCAGCAGCTCCCGCGCGAGCGGTTTAAACACTGAAGCTTTCTTT. This translates into CASSSRASGLNTEAFF. The genes are TRBV7-8 and TRBJ1-1; D uncertain. The CDR3 loop spans 16 amino acids. CDR1 is SGHVS and CDR2 is FQNEAQ in the germline V gene. Trimming removed 4 bases at V and 2 bases at J, with 17 bases between. The whole variable domain, filled in from reference TRBV7-8 and TRBJ1-1, reads GAGVSQSPRYKVAKRGQDVALRCDPISGHVSLFWYQQALGQGPEFLTYFQNEAQLDKSGLPSDRFFAERPEGSVSTLKIQRTQQEDSAVYLCASSSRASGLNTEAFFGQGTRLTVV.

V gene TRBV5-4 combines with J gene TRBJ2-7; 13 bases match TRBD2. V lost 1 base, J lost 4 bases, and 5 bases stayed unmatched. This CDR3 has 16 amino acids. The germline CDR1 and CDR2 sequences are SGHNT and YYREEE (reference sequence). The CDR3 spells CASSLRLAGGGYEQYF. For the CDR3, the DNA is TGTGCCAGCAGCTTGCGACTAGCGGGAGGTGGGTACGAGCAGTACTTC.

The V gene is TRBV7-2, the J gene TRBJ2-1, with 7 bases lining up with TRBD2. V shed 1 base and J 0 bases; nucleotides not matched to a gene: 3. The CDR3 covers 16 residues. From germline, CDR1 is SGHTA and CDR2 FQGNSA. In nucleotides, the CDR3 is TGTGCCAGCAGCTTAGTCGGGACTACCTCCTACAATGAGCAGTTCTTC. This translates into CASSLVGTTSYNEQFF.

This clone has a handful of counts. The CDR3 DNA reads as TGTGCCAGCCGACAGGATCCCTATGGCTACACCTTC. This codes for CASRQDPYGYTF. The V and J genes are TRBV28 and TRBJ1-2; a possible D gene is TRBD1 (6 bases). Germline V lookup: CDR1 MDHEN, CDR2 SYDVKM. This CDR3 contains 12 residues. V lost 8 bases and J 4 bases, leaving 11 bases between the germline ends.

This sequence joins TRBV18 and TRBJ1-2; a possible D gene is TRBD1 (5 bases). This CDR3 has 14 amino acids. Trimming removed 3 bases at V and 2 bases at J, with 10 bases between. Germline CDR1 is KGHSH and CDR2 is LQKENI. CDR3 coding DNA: TGTGCCAGCTCACCGGCGACAGCCAACTATGGCTACACCTTC. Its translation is CASSPATANYGYTF.

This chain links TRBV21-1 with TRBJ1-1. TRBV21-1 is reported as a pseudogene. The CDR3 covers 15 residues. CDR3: CASPRMSDWNTEAFF. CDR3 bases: TGTGCCAGCCCGAGGATGTCCGACTGGAACACTGAAGCTTTCTTT.

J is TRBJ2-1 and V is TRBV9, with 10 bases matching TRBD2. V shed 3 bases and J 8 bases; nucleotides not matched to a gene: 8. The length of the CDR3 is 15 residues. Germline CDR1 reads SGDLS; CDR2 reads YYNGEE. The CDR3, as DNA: TGTGCCAGCAGCGCTACTAGCGGGATAGCCCATGAGCAGTTCTTC. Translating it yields CASSATSGIAHEQFF.

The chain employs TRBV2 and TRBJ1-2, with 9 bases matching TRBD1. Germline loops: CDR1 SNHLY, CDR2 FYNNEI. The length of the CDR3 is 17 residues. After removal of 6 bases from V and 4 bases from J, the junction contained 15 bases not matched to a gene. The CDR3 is CASRSSGTGTESYGYTF. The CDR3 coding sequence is TGTGCCAGCAGATCCTCCGGGACAGGGACCGAATCCTATGGCTACACCTTC.

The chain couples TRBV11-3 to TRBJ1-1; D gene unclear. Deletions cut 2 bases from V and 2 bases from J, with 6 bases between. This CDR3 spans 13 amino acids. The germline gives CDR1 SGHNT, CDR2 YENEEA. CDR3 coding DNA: TGTGCCAGCAGCTTATCCAGAAACACTGAAGCTTTCTTT. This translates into CASSLSRNTEAFF.

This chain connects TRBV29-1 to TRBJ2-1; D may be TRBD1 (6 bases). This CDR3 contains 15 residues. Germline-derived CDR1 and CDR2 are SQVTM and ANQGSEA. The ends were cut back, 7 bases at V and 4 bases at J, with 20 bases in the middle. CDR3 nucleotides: TGCAGCGCCGCCCCGACAGGAGAGGGGTACAATGAGCAGTTCTTC. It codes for CSAAPTGEGYNEQFF.

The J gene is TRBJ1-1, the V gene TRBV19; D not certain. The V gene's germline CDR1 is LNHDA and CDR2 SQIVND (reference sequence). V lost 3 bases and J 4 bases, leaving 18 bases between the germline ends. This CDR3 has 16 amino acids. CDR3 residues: CASSITWAVFGTEAFF. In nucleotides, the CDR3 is TGTGCCAGTAGTATTACATGGGCTGTATTCGGCACTGAAGCTTTCTTT.

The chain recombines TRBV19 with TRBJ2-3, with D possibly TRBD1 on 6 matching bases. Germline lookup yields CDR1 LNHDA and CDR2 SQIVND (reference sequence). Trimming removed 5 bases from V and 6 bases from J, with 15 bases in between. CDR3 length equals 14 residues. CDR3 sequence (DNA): TGTGCCAGTAGTCCCTCACAGGGTGTGGATACGCAGTATTTT. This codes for CASSPSQGVDTQYF.

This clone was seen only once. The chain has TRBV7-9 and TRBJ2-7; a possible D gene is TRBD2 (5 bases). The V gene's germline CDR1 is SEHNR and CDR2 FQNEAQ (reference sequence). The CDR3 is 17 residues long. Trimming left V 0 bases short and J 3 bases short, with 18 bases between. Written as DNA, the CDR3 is TGTGCCAGCAGCTTAGCGCGGGCAGTCGACATAAACTACGAGCAGTACTTC. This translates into CASSLARAVDINYEQYF.

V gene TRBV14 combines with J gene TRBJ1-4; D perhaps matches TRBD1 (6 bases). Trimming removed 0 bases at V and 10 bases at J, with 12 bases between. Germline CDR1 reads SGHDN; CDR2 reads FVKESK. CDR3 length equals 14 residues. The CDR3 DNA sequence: TGTGCCAGCAGCCAAGACGCGGGGGCGGGAAAACTGTTTTTT. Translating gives CASSQDAGAGKLFF.

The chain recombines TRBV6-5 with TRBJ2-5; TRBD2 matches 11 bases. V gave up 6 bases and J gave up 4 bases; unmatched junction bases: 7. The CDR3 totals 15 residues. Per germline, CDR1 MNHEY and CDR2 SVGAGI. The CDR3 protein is CASRRSGGASETQYF. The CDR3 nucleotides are TGTGCCAGCAGGCGTAGCGGGGGGGCCTCAGAGACCCAGTACTTC.

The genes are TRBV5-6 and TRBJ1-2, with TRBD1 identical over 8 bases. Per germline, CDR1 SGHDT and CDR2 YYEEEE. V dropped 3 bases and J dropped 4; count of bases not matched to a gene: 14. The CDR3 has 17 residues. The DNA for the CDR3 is TGTGCCAGCAGCTACCCCCCCCCGGCAGGGGGCCGCTATGGCTACACCTTC. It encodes CASSYPPPAGGRYGYTF.

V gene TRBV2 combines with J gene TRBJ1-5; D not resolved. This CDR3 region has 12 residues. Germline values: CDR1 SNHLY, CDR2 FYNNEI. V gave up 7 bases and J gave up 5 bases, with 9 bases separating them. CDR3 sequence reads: CASNGLYQPQHF. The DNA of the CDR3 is TGTGCCAGCAATGGGCTTTATCAGCCCCAGCATTTT.

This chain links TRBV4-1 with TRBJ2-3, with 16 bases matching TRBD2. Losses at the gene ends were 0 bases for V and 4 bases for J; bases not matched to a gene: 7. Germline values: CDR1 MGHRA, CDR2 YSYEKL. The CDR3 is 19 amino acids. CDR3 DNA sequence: TGCGCCAGCAGCCAAGAGATGGGACTAGCGGGAGGGAAGGCAGATACGCAGTATTTT. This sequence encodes CASSQEMGLAGGKADTQYF.